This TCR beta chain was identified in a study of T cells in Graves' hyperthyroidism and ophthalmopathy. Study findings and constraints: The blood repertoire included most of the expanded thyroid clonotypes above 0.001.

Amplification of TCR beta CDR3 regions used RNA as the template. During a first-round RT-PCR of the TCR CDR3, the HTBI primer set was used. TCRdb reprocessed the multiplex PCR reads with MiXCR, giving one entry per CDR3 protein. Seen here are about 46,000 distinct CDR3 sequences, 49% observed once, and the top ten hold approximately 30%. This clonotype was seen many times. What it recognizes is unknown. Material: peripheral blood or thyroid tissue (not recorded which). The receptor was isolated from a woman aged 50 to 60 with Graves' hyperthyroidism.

The DNA for the CDR3 is TGTGCCAGTAGTGCCCGGCGGGGGCCGGGGACTGAAGCTTTCTTT. Residues: CASSARRGPGTEAFF. This chain uses TRBV19 with TRBJ1-1; D possibly corresponds to TRBD1 (6 bases). V dropped 5 bases and J dropped 5 bases, with 18 bases sitting between them. From germline, CDR1 is LNHDA and CDR2 SQIVND (reference sequence). The CDR3 spans 15 residues. The complete variable domain, with remaining parts taken from reference TRBV19 and TRBJ1-1, reads DGGITQSPKYLFRKEGQNVTLSCEQNLNHDAMYWYRQDPGQGLRLIYYSQIVNDFQKGDIAEGYSVSREKKESFPLTVTSAQKNPTAFYLCASSARRGPGTEAFFGQGTRLTVV.